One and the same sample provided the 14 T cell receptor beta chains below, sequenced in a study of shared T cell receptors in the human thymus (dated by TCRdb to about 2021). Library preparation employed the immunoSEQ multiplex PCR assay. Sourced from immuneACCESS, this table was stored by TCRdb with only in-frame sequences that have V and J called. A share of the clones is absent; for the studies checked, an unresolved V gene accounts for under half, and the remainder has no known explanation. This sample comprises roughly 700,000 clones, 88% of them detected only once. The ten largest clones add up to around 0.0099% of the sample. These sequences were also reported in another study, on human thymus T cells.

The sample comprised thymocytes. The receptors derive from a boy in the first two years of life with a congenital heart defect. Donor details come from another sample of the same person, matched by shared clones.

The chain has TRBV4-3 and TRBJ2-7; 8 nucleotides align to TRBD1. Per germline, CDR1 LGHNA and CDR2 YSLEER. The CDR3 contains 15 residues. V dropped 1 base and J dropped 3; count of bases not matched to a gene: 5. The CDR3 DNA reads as TGCGCCAGCAGCCAAGGAGGGACAGGATACTACGAGCAGTACTTC. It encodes CASSQGGTGYYEQYF.

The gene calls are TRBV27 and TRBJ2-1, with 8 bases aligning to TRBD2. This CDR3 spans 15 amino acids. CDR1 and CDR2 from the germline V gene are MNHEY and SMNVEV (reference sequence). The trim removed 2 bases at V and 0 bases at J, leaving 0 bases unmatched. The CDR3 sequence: CASSLAGGSYNEQFF. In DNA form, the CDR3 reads TGTGCCAGCAGTTTAGCGGGAGGCTCCTACAATGAGCAGTTCTTC.

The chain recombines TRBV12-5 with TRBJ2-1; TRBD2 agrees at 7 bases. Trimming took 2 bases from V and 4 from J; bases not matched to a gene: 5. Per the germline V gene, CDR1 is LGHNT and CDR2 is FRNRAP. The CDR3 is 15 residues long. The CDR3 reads CASGLRLAPYNEQFF. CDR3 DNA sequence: TGTGCTAGTGGTTTGAGACTAGCACCTTACAATGAGCAGTTCTTC.

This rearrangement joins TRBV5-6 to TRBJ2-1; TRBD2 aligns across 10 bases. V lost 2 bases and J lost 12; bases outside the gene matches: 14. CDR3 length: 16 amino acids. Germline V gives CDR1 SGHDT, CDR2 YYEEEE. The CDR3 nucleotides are TGTGCCAGCAGCTTCGAGCGGGAGGGGTCCGCGGGGCGGCAGTTCTTC. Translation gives CASSFEREGSAGRQFF.

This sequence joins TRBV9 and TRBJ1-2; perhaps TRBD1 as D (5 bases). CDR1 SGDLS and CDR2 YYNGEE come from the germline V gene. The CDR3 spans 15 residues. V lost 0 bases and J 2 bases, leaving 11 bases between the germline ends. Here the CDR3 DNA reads TGTGCCAGCAGCGTAGGGGGCCGGGGGAACTATGGCTACACCTTC. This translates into CASSVGGRGNYGYTF. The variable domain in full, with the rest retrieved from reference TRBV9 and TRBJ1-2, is DSGVTQTPKHLITATGQRVTLRCSPRSGDLSVYWYQQSLDQGLQFLIQYYNGEERAKGNILERFSAQQFPDLHSELNLSSLELGDSALYFCASSVGGRGNYGYTFGSGTRLTVV.

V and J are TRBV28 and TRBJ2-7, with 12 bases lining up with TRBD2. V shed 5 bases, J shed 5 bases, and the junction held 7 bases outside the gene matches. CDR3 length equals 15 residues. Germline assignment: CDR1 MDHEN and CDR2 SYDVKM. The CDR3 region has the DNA TGTGCCAGCAGTATGAGACTAGCGGGAGACCACGAGCAGTACTTC. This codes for CASSMRLAGDHEQYF.

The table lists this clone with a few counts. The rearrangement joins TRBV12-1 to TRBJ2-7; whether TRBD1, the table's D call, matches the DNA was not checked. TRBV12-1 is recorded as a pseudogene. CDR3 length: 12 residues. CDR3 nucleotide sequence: TGTGCCAGCACTAGGGGGAGCTACGAGCAGTACTTC. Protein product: CASTRGSYEQYF.

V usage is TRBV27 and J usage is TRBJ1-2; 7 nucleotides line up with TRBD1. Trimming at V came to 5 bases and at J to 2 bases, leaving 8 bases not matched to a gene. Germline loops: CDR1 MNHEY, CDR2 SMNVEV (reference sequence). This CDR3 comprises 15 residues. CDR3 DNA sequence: TGTGCCAGCAGTACGCGACAGGGATTCAACTATGGCTACACCTTC. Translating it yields CASSTRQGFNYGYTF.

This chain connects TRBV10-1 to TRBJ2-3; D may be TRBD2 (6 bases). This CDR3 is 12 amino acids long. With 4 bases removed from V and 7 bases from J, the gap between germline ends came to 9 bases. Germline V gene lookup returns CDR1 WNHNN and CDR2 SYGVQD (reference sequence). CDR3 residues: CASSGGGNTQYF. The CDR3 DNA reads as TGCGCCAGCAGTGGTGGGGGGAATACGCAGTATTTT.

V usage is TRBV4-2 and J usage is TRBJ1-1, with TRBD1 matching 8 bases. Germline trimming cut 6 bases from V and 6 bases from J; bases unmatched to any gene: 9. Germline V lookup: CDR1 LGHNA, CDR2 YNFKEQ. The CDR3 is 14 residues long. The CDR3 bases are TGTGCCAGCAGACGAGGACAGGGAGATGCTGAAGCTTTCTTT. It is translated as CASRRGQGDAEAFF.

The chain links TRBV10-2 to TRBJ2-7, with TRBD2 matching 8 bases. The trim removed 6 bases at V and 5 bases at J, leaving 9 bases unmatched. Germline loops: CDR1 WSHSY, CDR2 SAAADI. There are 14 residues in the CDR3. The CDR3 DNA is TGCGCCAGCAGCCGACTAGCGACCCATGACGAGCAGTACTTC. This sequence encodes CASSRLATHDEQYF.

The CDR3 region has the DNA TGTGCCAGCAGCCGGACTAGCGGCACAGATACGCAGTATTTT. Residues: CASSRTSGTDTQYF. The chain combines TRBV7-9 with TRBJ2-3, with TRBD2 identical over 9 bases. J was trimmed by 1 base and V by 5 bases; bases with no gene match: 1. CDR3 length equals 14 residues. In germline, CDR1 is SEHNR, CDR2 FQNEAQ (reference sequence).

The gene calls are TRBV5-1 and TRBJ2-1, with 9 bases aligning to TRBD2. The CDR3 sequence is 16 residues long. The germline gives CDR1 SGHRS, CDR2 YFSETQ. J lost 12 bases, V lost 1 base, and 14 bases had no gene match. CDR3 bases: TGCGCCAGCAGCTTGTTGCGGGAGGGCCTTTCGTTAGTGCAGTTCTTC. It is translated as CASSLLREGLSLVQFF. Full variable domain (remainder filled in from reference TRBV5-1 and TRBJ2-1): KAGVTQTPRYLIKTRGQQVTLSCSPISGHRSVSWYQQTPGQGLQFLFEYFSETQRNKGNFPGRFSGRQFSNSRSEMNVSTLELGDSALYLCASSLLREGLSLVQFFGPGTRLTVL.

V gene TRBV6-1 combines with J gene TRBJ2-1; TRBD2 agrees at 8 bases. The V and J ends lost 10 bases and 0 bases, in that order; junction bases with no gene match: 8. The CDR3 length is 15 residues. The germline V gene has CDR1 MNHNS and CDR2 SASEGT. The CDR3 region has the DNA TGTGCCACGATGACTAGCGCGAGCTCCTACAATGAGCAGTTCTTC. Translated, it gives CATMTSASSYNEQFF.